These T cell receptor beta chains were read from a single sample in a study of CD8 T cells in Susac syndrome. TCRdb analysed the immunoSEQ multiplex PCR reads with MiXCR anew, one entry per CDR3 protein. The sample records about 80,000 distinct CDR3 sequences, 85% to 95% being singletons. The sequenced sample consisted of CD8+ T cells from PBMCs. The source of these receptors is a human donor with Susac syndrome. Each CDR3 is given with its conserved first and last residue. Each record gives: CDR3 protein, CDR3 DNA, clone size, D gene, V gene, J gene. A D gene is named only where the DNA matches it firmly. Size is stated for part of the rows, as once, few or many counts, or as a class when the clone is expanded.

CDR3 protein: CASSDKYQPQHF
CDR3 DNA: TGCGCCAGCAGTGATAAATATCAGCCCCAGCATTTT
clone size: NA
D gene: NA
V gene: TRBV10-2
J gene: TRBJ1-5

CDR3 protein: CASSLAANNEQFF
CDR3 DNA: TGTGCCAGCAGTTTGGCAGCCAACAATGAGCAGTTCTTC
clone size: few
D gene: NA
V gene: TRBV27
J gene: TRBJ2-1

CDR3 protein: CASSTGVVEPNEQFF
CDR3 DNA: TGTGCCAGCTCTACGGGAGTTGTGGAACCCAATGAGCAGTTCTTC
clone size: NA
D gene: NA
V gene: TRBV28
J gene: TRBJ2-1

CDR3 protein: CSVEVGQGATGELFF
CDR3 DNA: TGCAGCGTTGAAGTTGGTCAGGGGGCCACCGGGGAGCTGTTTTTT
clone size: NA
D gene: TRBD1
V gene: TRBV29-1
J gene: TRBJ2-2

CDR3 protein: CASSLRGGVEQFF
CDR3 DNA: TGTGCCAGCAGCTTGAGGGGCGGCGTTGAGCAGTTCTTC
clone size: NA
D gene: NA
V gene: TRBV5-4
J gene: TRBJ2-1

CDR3 protein: CASSLSGGRSSYEQYF
CDR3 DNA: TGTGCCAGCAGTTTATCGGGCGGGAGGAGCTCCTACGAGCAGTACTTC
clone size: NA
D gene: TRBD2
V gene: TRBV27
J gene: TRBJ2-7

CDR3 protein: CASSPVDETGGETQYF
CDR3 DNA: TGTGCCAGCAGCCCCGTCGACGAGACAGGCGGCGAGACCCAGTACTTC
clone size: NA
D gene: NA
V gene: TRBV5-6
J gene: TRBJ2-5

CDR3 protein: CSAREGATGDEAFF
CDR3 DNA: TGCAGTGCTAGAGAAGGGGCGACAGGAGATGAAGCTTTCTTT
clone size: NA
D gene: NA
V gene: TRBV20-1
J gene: TRBJ1-1

CDR3 protein: CASSIDGSNQPQHF
CDR3 DNA: TGTGCCAGTAGTATAGATGGGAGCAATCAGCCCCAGCATTTT
clone size: NA
D gene: NA
V gene: TRBV19
J gene: TRBJ1-5

CDR3 protein: CASSISDREETQYF
CDR3 DNA: TGTGCCAGTAGTATAAGTGACAGGGAGGAGACCCAGTACTTC
clone size: NA
D gene: TRBD1
V gene: TRBV19
J gene: TRBJ2-5

CDR3 protein: CASSIAPSGEGYEQYF
CDR3 DNA: TGTGCCAGTAGTATAGCACCATCTGGGGAGGGGTACGAGCAGTACTTC
clone size: NA
D gene: TRBD2
V gene: TRBV19
J gene: TRBJ2-7

CDR3 protein: CASSLGTGRGEQFF
CDR3 DNA: TGTGCCAGCAGCTTGGGGACAGGGAGGGGTGAGCAGTTCTTC
clone size: NA
D gene: NA
V gene: TRBV5-6
J gene: TRBJ2-1

CDR3 protein: CASSQDRTGLNEQFF
CDR3 DNA: TGCGCCAGCAGCCAAGATAGAACGGGTCTCAATGAGCAGTTCTTC
clone size: NA
D gene: NA
V gene: TRBV4-3
J gene: TRBJ2-1

CDR3 protein: CASGTSRQETQYF
CDR3 DNA: TGTGCCAGCGGGACTAGCCGCCAAGAGACCCAGTACTTC
clone size: NA
D gene: TRBD2
V gene: TRBV12-3/TRBV12-4
J gene: TRBJ2-5

CDR3 protein: CASSQESPSGDTDTQYF
CDR3 DNA: TGCGCCAGCAGCCAAGAATCGCCGTCGGGGGACACAGATACGCAGTATTTT
clone size: NA
D gene: NA
V gene: TRBV4-3
J gene: TRBJ2-3

CDR3 protein: CASSQEEGSRDGYTF
CDR3 DNA: TGTGCCAGCAGCCAAGAGGAAGGGAGTCGGGATGGCTACACCTTC
clone size: NA
D gene: NA
V gene: TRBV4-2
J gene: TRBJ1-2

CDR3 protein: CSVPGTGYYGYTF
CDR3 DNA: TGCAGCGTTCCCGGGACAGGGTATTATGGCTACACCTTC
clone size: once
D gene: TRBD1
V gene: TRBV29-1
J gene: TRBJ1-2

CDR3 protein: CASSIGQGLTEAFF
CDR3 DNA: TGTGCCAGTAGTATCGGACAGGGTCTGACTGAAGCTTTCTTT
clone size: NA
D gene: TRBD1
V gene: TRBV19
J gene: TRBJ1-1

CDR3 protein: CASSPHLTGDYEQYF
CDR3 DNA: TGTGCCAGCAGCCCCCATTTGACAGGGGACTACGAGCAGTACTTC
clone size: NA
D gene: TRBD1
V gene: TRBV3-1
J gene: TRBJ2-7

CDR3 protein: CASSHDVSTDTQYF
CDR3 DNA: TGTGCCAGCAGCCATGATGTTTCAACAGATACGCAGTATTTT
clone size: NA
D gene: NA
V gene: TRBV3-1
J gene: TRBJ2-3

CDR3 protein: CASSSWTGTNYGYTF
CDR3 DNA: TGTGCCAGCAGCTCCTGGACAGGAACTAACTATGGCTACACCTTC
clone size: NA
D gene: TRBD1
V gene: TRBV7-9
J gene: TRBJ1-2

CDR3 protein: CASSMEAGGYGYTF
CDR3 DNA: TGTGCCAGTAGCATGGAGGCTGGAGGCTATGGCTACACCTTC
clone size: once
D gene: NA
V gene: TRBV19
J gene: TRBJ1-2

CDR3 protein: CASSESGQETQYF
CDR3 DNA: TGTGCCAGCAGTGAAAGCGGCCAAGAGACCCAGTACTTC
clone size: once
D gene: NA
V gene: TRBV25-1
J gene: TRBJ2-5

CDR3 protein: CASSVGSGGLQQFF
CDR3 DNA: TGTGCCAGCAGCGTAGGGTCAGGGGGCCTCCAGCAGTTCTTC
clone size: NA
D gene: TRBD1
V gene: TRBV9
J gene: TRBJ2-1

CDR3 protein: CSARVGGRSYEQYF
CDR3 DNA: TGCAGTGCTAGAGTCGGAGGCAGATCCTACGAGCAGTACTTC
clone size: NA
D gene: NA
V gene: TRBV20-1
J gene: TRBJ2-7

CDR3 protein: CASSHGGSADTQYF
CDR3 DNA: TGTGCCAGCAGCCACGGAGGGAGTGCAGATACGCAGTATTTT
clone size: NA
D gene: NA
V gene: TRBV3-1
J gene: TRBJ2-3

CDR3 protein: CASSPKGVFYEQYF
CDR3 DNA: TGTGCCAGCAGCCCTAAGGGGGTTTTCTACGAGCAGTACTTC
clone size: NA
D gene: NA
V gene: TRBV3-1
J gene: TRBJ2-7

CDR3 protein: CASSLAGGYQETQYF
CDR3 DNA: TGTGCCAGCAGTCTAGCGGGGGGATACCAAGAGACCCAGTACTTC
clone size: NA
D gene: TRBD2
V gene: TRBV27
J gene: TRBJ2-5

CDR3 protein: CASSLTLPNEKLFF
CDR3 DNA: TGTGCCAGCAGTTTAACTCTTCCTAATGAAAAACTGTTTTTT
clone size: NA
D gene: NA
V gene: TRBV27
J gene: TRBJ1-4

CDR3 protein: CASSLDRGRRGYTF
CDR3 DNA: TGTGCCAGCAGCTTAGACAGGGGGCGTAGGGGCTACACCTTC
clone size: NA
D gene: TRBD1
V gene: TRBV13
J gene: TRBJ1-2

CDR3 protein: CASSLGRVDYEQYF
CDR3 DNA: TGTGCCAGCAGTTTGGGCAGGGTGGACTACGAGCAGTACTTC
clone size: NA
D gene: NA
V gene: TRBV6-2/TRBV6-3
J gene: TRBJ2-7

CDR3 protein: CASSATSGNTDTQYF
CDR3 DNA: TGTGCCAGCAGCGCCACTAGCGGTAACACAGATACGCAGTATTTT
clone size: once
D gene: TRBD2
V gene: TRBV9
J gene: TRBJ2-3

CDR3 protein: CASSLLPAYEQYF
CDR3 DNA: TGTGCCAGCAGCTTACTTCCGGCCTACGAGCAGTACTTC
clone size: NA
D gene: NA
V gene: TRBV13
J gene: TRBJ2-7

CDR3 protein: CASSPRDRVQETQYF
CDR3 DNA: TGTGCCAGCAGCCCCCGGGACAGGGTGCAAGAGACCCAGTACTTC
clone size: NA
D gene: TRBD1
V gene: TRBV7-9
J gene: TRBJ2-5

CDR3 protein: CASSQENWNEKLFF
CDR3 DNA: TGTGCCAGCAGCCAAGAGAATTGGAATGAAAAACTGTTTTTT
clone size: NA
D gene: NA
V gene: TRBV3-1
J gene: TRBJ1-4

CDR3 protein: CASTVSYGQGEDIQYF
CDR3 DNA: TGTGCCAGCACAGTTTCCTACGGACAGGGGGAGGACATTCAGTACTTC
clone size: NA
D gene: TRBD1
V gene: TRBV12-3/TRBV12-4
J gene: TRBJ2-4

CDR3 protein: CASRGQGVHEQYF
CDR3 DNA: TGTGCCAGCAGGGGACAGGGCGTCCACGAGCAGTACTTC
clone size: NA
D gene: TRBD1
V gene: TRBV28
J gene: TRBJ2-7

CDR3 protein: CASSPAGNGYTF
CDR3 DNA: TGTGCCAGCAGCCCGGCCGGGAATGGCTACACCTTC
clone size: NA
D gene: NA
V gene: TRBV9
J gene: TRBJ1-2

CDR3 protein: CASSNPGTELNIQYF
CDR3 DNA: TGTGCCAGCAGTAACCCTGGGACAGAATTAAACATTCAGTACTTC
clone size: NA
D gene: TRBD1
V gene: TRBV28
J gene: TRBJ2-4

CDR3 protein: CASSLRPNYGYTF
CDR3 DNA: TGTGCCAGCAGTTTGAGGCCTAACTATGGCTACACCTTC
clone size: once
D gene: NA
V gene: TRBV6-5
J gene: TRBJ1-2

CDR3 protein: CASSQDDGRMIEKLFF
CDR3 DNA: TGTGCCAGCAGCCAAGATGATGGGAGAATGATCGAAAAACTGTTTTTT
clone size: once
D gene: NA
V gene: TRBV4-2
J gene: TRBJ1-4

CDR3 protein: CSVYGPTLNRGYEQYF
CDR3 DNA: TGCAGCGTCTACGGACCGACGCTTAATCGCGGCTACGAGCAGTACTTC
clone size: NA
D gene: NA
V gene: TRBV29-1
J gene: TRBJ2-7

CDR3 protein: CASSPSNQPQHF
CDR3 DNA: TGTGCCAGCAGCCCGAGTAATCAGCCCCAGCATTTT
clone size: NA
D gene: NA
V gene: TRBV7-9
J gene: TRBJ1-5

CDR3 protein: CSATRGGTETQYF
CDR3 DNA: TGCAGTGCTACCAGGGGAGGGACAGAGACCCAGTACTTC
clone size: once
D gene: NA
V gene: TRBV20-1
J gene: TRBJ2-5

CDR3 protein: CASSLRLGETQYF
CDR3 DNA: TGTGCCAGCAGCTTGCGGTTGGGAGAGACCCAGTACTTC
clone size: NA
D gene: NA
V gene: TRBV7-6
J gene: TRBJ2-5

CDR3 protein: CASSQDLARDRGNNEQFF
CDR3 DNA: TGCGCCAGCAGCCAAGATTTGGCGAGGGACAGGGGGAACAATGAGCAGTTCTTC
clone size: NA
D gene: TRBD1
V gene: TRBV4-3
J gene: TRBJ2-1

CDR3 protein: CASSFSLWPANIQYF
CDR3 DNA: TGTGCCAGCAGTTTCAGTCTTTGGCCTGCGAACATTCAGTACTTC
clone size: NA
D gene: NA
V gene: TRBV28
J gene: TRBJ2-4

CDR3 protein: CASSQFRRYEQYF
CDR3 DNA: TGTGCCAGCAGCCAATTCCGGCGCTACGAGCAGTACTTC
clone size: NA
D gene: NA
V gene: TRBV3-1
J gene: TRBJ2-7

CDR3 protein: CASALRDSLEQFF
CDR3 DNA: TGTGCCAGTGCCCTTAGGGACAGCCTTGAGCAGTTCTTC
clone size: NA
D gene: TRBD1
V gene: TRBV27
J gene: TRBJ2-1

CDR3 protein: CASSVPGTETYEQYF
CDR3 DNA: TGTGCCAGCAGCGTCCCCGGGACAGAAACCTACGAGCAGTACTTC
clone size: NA
D gene: TRBD1
V gene: TRBV7-8
J gene: TRBJ2-7

CDR3 protein: CSAPLEGGEVQETQYF
CDR3 DNA: TGCAGTGCCCCTCTCGAAGGGGGAGAAGTTCAGGAGACCCAGTACTTC
clone size: NA
D gene: NA
V gene: TRBV20-1
J gene: TRBJ2-5

CDR3 protein: CASGRGTGNTGELFF
CDR3 DNA: TGTGCTAGTGGTAGGGGGACAGGGAACACCGGGGAGCTGTTTTTT
clone size: NA
D gene: TRBD1
V gene: TRBV12-5
J gene: TRBJ2-2

CDR3 protein: CASSLSGLAPDTQYF
CDR3 DNA: TGTGCCAGCAGCTTAAGCGGACTAGCACCCGATACGCAGTATTTT
clone size: NA
D gene: TRBD2
V gene: TRBV7-8
J gene: TRBJ2-3

CDR3 protein: CASSHPGTGGHNEQFF
CDR3 DNA: TGCGCCAGCAGCCATCCCGGGACAGGGGGCCACAATGAGCAGTTCTTC
clone size: NA
D gene: TRBD1
V gene: TRBV4-3
J gene: TRBJ2-1